The next 13 T cell receptor beta chains were all read from a single sample in a study of shared clonotypes between healthy human individuals (dated by TCRdb to about 2020). Receptors were amplified or captured by the immunoSEQ multiplex PCR assay. TCRdb provides this immuneACCESS table in a form limited to in-frame rearrangements. Some clones are lacking; in checked studies, under half of them reflect an unresolved V gene, and why the rest are absent is not known. The sample profile shows about 1.1 million clones; about 84% of them were found once. The ten largest account for 0.5% to 0.65% of the sample. The specimen was memory CD4+ T cells from PBMCs. Per the publication, the cell subset or site label means: CD45RA-negative fraction. These receptor sequences come from a man aged 18 to 29 in good health. Some clones in this sample may be carry-over from other donors' samples.

The CDR3 region is CASSPQGRYGYTF. Here the CDR3 DNA reads TGTGCCAGCAGCCCACAGGGCCGCTATGGCTACACCTTC. The genes are TRBV6-5 and TRBJ1-2; weak D call: TRBD1 (6 bases). V shed 6 bases and J shed 4 bases, with 12 bases lying between them. The CDR3 is 13 residues long. Per germline, CDR1 MNHEY and CDR2 SVGAGI.

The chain joins TRBV6-1 to TRBJ1-5; D perhaps matches TRBD1 (5 bases). Trimming took off 1 base at V and 10 bases at J, with 17 bases between the two ends. This CDR3 spans 15 amino acids. Germline CDR1 MNHNS, CDR2 SASEGT. The CDR3 reads CASSEVGTWGEPQHF. The CDR3 region has the DNA TGTGCCAGCAGTGAAGTGGGGACCTGGGGTGAACCCCAGCATTTT.

Ten or more counts support this clone. V usage is TRBV5-4 and J usage is TRBJ2-7, with TRBD2 identical over 7 bases. CDR1 and CDR2 (germline): SGHNT, YYREEE (reference sequence). CDR3 length: 16 residues. The ends lost 0 bases at V and 0 bases at J; junction bases unmatched: 6. This chain's CDR3 is CASSLDSGESSYEQYF. Written as DNA, the CDR3 is TGTGCCAGCAGCTTGGACAGCGGGGAGAGCTCCTACGAGCAGTACTTC.

The rearrangement joins TRBV7-2 to TRBJ2-3, with 8 bases lining up with TRBD2. The CDR3 is made up of 17 amino acids. Germline-derived CDR1 and CDR2 are SGHTA and FQGNSA. The ends lost 1 base at V and 2 bases at J; junction bases unmatched: 8. DNA for the CDR3: TGTGCCAGCAGCTTAGGCGGGCTAGCGGGCCACACAGATACGCAGTATTTT. Its protein product is CASSLGGLAGHTDTQYF. The complete variable domain, with remaining parts taken from reference TRBV7-2 and TRBJ2-3, reads GAGVSQSPSNKVTEKGKDVELRCDPISGHTALYWYRQSLGQGLEFLIYFQGNSAPDKSGLPSDRFSAERTGGSVSTLTIQRTQQEDSAVYLCASSLGGLAGHTDTQYFGPGTRLTVL.

The genes are TRBV30 and TRBJ1-2, with D uncertain. The CDR3 has 14 amino acids. Germline V lookup: CDR1 GTSNPN, CDR2 SVGIG (reference sequence). Trimming left V 0 bases short and J 4 bases short, with 12 bases between. CDR3 region: CAWSVRTSFYGYTF. The CDR3, as DNA: TGTGCCTGGAGTGTTAGGACCTCTTTCTATGGCTACACCTTC.

V is TRBV6-1 and J is TRBJ1-1; D not certain. CDR1 is MNHNS and CDR2 is SASEGT in the germline V gene. The CDR3 contains 14 residues. V lost 6 bases and J 2 bases, leaving 13 bases between the germline ends. The CDR3 DNA follows: TGTGCCAGCAGGGCGGGGTGGTCCAACACTGAAGCTTTCTTT. Protein: CASRAGWSNTEAFF.

The chain recombines TRBV28 with TRBJ2-1, with 12 bases identical to TRBD1. The germline V gene has CDR1 MDHEN and CDR2 SYDVKM. V dropped 6 bases and J dropped 9; count of bases not matched to a gene: 9. The CDR3 is 15 residues long. CDR3 loop: CASSTRDRGHFEQFF. CDR3 nucleotides: TGTGCCAGCAGCACTCGGGACAGGGGGCATTTTGAGCAGTTCTTC.

The V call is TRBV11-1, the J call TRBJ1-2; D gene unclear. Trimming shortened V by 2 bases and J by 5 bases, and 9 bases separated the two germline ends. The V gene's germline CDR1 is SGHAT and CDR2 FQDESV (reference sequence). CDR3 length equals 13 residues. DNA of the CDR3: TGTGCCAGCAGCTTAAGAGACGGTTATGGCTACACCTTC. Translated: CASSLRDGYGYTF.

V gene TRBV28 combines with J gene TRBJ1-1; 7 nucleotides match TRBD1. J lost 1 base, V lost 5 bases, and 10 bases had no gene match. The CDR3 is 16 amino acids. In germline, CDR1 is MDHEN, CDR2 SYDVKM. This CDR3 is CASSMVPGGANTEAFF. In DNA form, the CDR3 reads TGTGCCAGCAGTATGGTACCAGGGGGAGCGAACACTGAAGCTTTCTTT.

The genes are TRBV9 and TRBJ2-5; no firm D call. V shed 5 bases and J shed 5 bases, with 7 bases lying between them. In germline, CDR1 is SGDLS, CDR2 YYNGEE. This CDR3 spans 11 amino acids. The CDR3, as DNA: TGTGCCAGCAGTCCCACGGAGACCCAGTACTTC. Its translation: CASSPTETQYF. The full variable domain, with the rest looked up from reference TRBV9 and TRBJ2-5, is DSGVTQTPKHLITATGQRVTLRCSPRSGDLSVYWYQQSLDQGLQFLIQYYNGEERAKGNILERFSAQQFPDLHSELNLSSLELGDSALYFCASSPTETQYFGPGTRLLVL.

The gene calls are TRBV7-3 and TRBJ2-7; D is uncertain. This CDR3 is 14 amino acids long. Trimming took 1 base from V and 5 from J, leaving 12 bases between them. CDR1 is SGHTA, CDR2 FQGTGA, per germline. The CDR3 DNA sequence: TGTGCCAGCAGCTTAAGTGCAGAGGTCCACGAGCAGTACTTC. Translated: CASSLSAEVHEQYF.

The V gene is TRBV28, the J gene TRBJ1-4; D might be TRBD1 (5 bases). Germline V gene sequence: CDR1 MDHEN, CDR2 SYDVKM. V lost 6 bases to trimming and J lost 3 bases, with 11 bases between them. CDR3 length: 14 amino acids. The CDR3 bases are TGTGCCAGCAGACCGGGCAGGGCTAATGAAAAACTGTTTTTT. Amino acids: CASRPGRANEKLFF.

The genes are TRBV7-2 and TRBJ2-1, with D perhaps matching TRBD1 (6 bases). Trimming stripped 6 bases from V and 4 bases from J, with 16 bases between. Germline V lookup: CDR1 SGHTA, CDR2 FQGNSA. The CDR3 loop spans 15 amino acids. This chain's CDR3 is CASSTGTPDYNEQFF. The CDR3 nucleotides read TGTGCCAGCAGTACCGGGACACCGGATTACAATGAGCAGTTCTTC.